This TCR beta chain was sequenced during a study of CD8+ T cells in alopecia areata. The sequencing template was cDNA reverse transcribed from extracted RNA. Profiling relied on immunoSEQ multiplex PCR, and the TCRdb table lists in-frame clones only, not all of them. The table records some 56,000 clones, over 95% of them present only once. The CDR3 length is 19 residues. Germline V lookup: CDR1 SEHNR, CDR2 FQNEAQ (reference sequence). J lost 1 base, V lost 4 bases, and 11 bases had no gene match. This clone has just one count. Researchers took lesional scalp punch biopsies and peripheral blood from people who were alopecia areata patients.

The V call is TRBV7-9, the J call TRBJ2-3, with TRBD2 matching 13 bases. The material sequenced was CD8+ T cells sorted from blood, taken at week 0. The sequence derives from a human donor with alopecia areata. The CDR3 coding sequence is TGTGCCAGCAGCTCTCGGACTAGCGGGAGTCTATCGGGCACAGATACGCAGTATTTT. It encodes CASSSRTSGSLSGTDTQYF.